These 25 T cell receptor beta chains came from one sample sequenced in a study of Ad26.COV2.S vaccination and SARS-CoV-2 variants. Assay used: immunoSEQ multiplex PCR; TCRdb lists only in-frame clones, some missing. The data contain 300,000 to 350,000 clones, over 80% of them seen just once; the ten biggest clones take up approximately 2.2%. The treatment here: around 19 received Ad26.COV2.S at low or high dose, single or two shots; roughly 5 received placebo; per-sample allocation not given. Collection of the samples took place on day 63 after the first injection of vaccine or placebo. This specimen consisted of peripheral blood, obtained in a trial of Ad26.COV2.S vaccine versus placebo. Every receptor here comes from a person aged 18-60 years who received the Ad26.COV2.S COVID-19 vaccine or a placebo.

This clone was found once. The chain couples TRBV5-4 to TRBJ1-1, with 7 bases aligning to TRBD1. This CDR3 region has 16 residues. CDR1 is SGHNT and CDR2 is YYREEE in the germline V gene (reference sequence). The V segment lost 6 bases and the J segment 3 bases; nucleotides outside the gene matches: 14. In DNA form, the CDR3 reads TGTGCCAGCACCCCCGGGGCACAGGGGTGGGACACTGAAGCTTTCTTT. Translation: CASTPGAQGWDTEAFF.

In regard to this clone: Distinct nucleotide sequences in the sample also encode this CDR3. The V call is TRBV9, the J call TRBJ1-6, with D perhaps matching TRBD1 (6 bases). The CDR3 spans 13 residues. Trimming shortened V by 0 bases and J by 9 bases, and 7 bases separated the two germline ends. CDR1 is SGDLS and CDR2 is YYNGEE in the germline V gene. CDR3 residues: CASSVGGASPLHF. The CDR3 nucleotides read TGTGCCAGCAGCGTAGGGGGGGCTTCACCCCTCCACTTT. Using reference TRBV9 and TRBJ1-6 for the parts outside the CDR3, the full variable domain is DSGVTQTPKHLITATGQRVTLRCSPRSGDLSVYWYQQSLDQGLQFLIQYYNGEERAKGNILERFSAQQFPDLHSELNLSSLELGDSALYFCASSVGGASPLHFGNGTRLTVT.

The rearrangement uses TRBV20-1 and TRBJ1-6; D ambiguous. Trimming took off 2 bases at V and 14 bases at J, with 10 bases between the two ends. From germline, CDR1 is DFQATT and CDR2 SNEGSKA (reference sequence). This CDR3 comprises 11 residues. The CDR3, as DNA: TGCAGTGCTAGATGGTTGGGTGCCCTCCACTTT. Translation: CSARWLGALHF.

The rearrangement uses TRBV12-3 or TRBV12-4 and TRBJ2-3; the match to TRBD2 covers 9 bases. The CDR3 loop spans 12 amino acids. J lost 11 bases, V lost 6 bases, and 6 bases had no gene match. The DNA of the CDR3 is TGTGCCAGCAGCCTGGGACTAGCAAGGCAGTATTTT. This encodes CASSLGLARQYF.

The chain joins TRBV5-4 to TRBJ2-3, with 14 bases that match TRBD2. Losses at the gene ends were 2 bases for V and 4 bases for J; bases not matched to a gene: 3. The CDR3 has 16 amino acids. Looked up from germline, CDR1 is SGHNT and CDR2 is YYREEE (reference sequence). The DNA for the CDR3 is TGTGCCAGCAGCTTAGGGACTAGCGGGGGATCAGATACGCAGTATTTT. Translated: CASSLGTSGGSDTQYF.

The J gene is TRBJ1-2, the V gene TRBV28; no clear D. V was trimmed by 3 bases and J by 8 bases, leaving 10 bases between them. Per the germline V gene, CDR1 is MDHEN and CDR2 is SYDVKM. This CDR3 has 12 residues. The CDR3 bases are TGTGCCAGCAGTTTTGGCAGGCGCGGCTACACCTTC. The encoded protein is CASSFGRRGYTF.

The sample holds a few counts of this clone. The rearrangement joins TRBV10-3 to TRBJ1-2; TRBD1 aligns across 8 bases. CDR1 and CDR2 (germline): ENHRY, SYGVKD. The CDR3 contains 12 residues. Unmatched junction bases numbered 10, after V lost 11 bases and J lost 8 bases. As DNA, the CDR3 is TGTGCCTCGAACAGGGGGGATCGGGGCTACACCTTC. Amino acids: CASNRGDRGYTF.

V and J are TRBV5-1 and TRBJ2-6; 9 positions match TRBD1. CDR1 SGHRS and CDR2 YFSETQ come from the germline V gene. V lost 0 bases and J lost 3; bases outside the gene matches: 13. The CDR3 contains 20 residues. CDR3 coding DNA: TGCGCCAGCAGCTTGGACCTTAGGGACAGGGCAGGGGTTGGGGCCAACGTCCTGACTTTC. Translated, it gives CASSLDLRDRAGVGANVLTF.

J is TRBJ1-1 and V is TRBV11-3, with a tentative D call TRBD1 (5 bases). CDR1 is SGHNT, CDR2 YENEEA, per germline. CDR3 size: 14 residues. The V end lost 6 bases, the J end lost 0 bases, and 11 bases lay between the germline ends. CDR3 sequence reads: CASSLWGVNTEAFF. Written as DNA, the CDR3 is TGTGCCAGCAGTCTGTGGGGGGTGAACACTGAAGCTTTCTTT.

This chain connects TRBV6-2 or TRBV6-3 to TRBJ1-5; D possibly corresponds to TRBD1 (5 bases). The CDR3 contains 16 residues. CDR1 and CDR2 from the germline V gene are MNHEY and SVGEGT. The V end was cut by 1 base, the J end by 5 bases, with 15 bases between. For the CDR3, the DNA is TGTGCCAGCAGTTACTTCATGGGGGAAGTAGATCAGCCCCAGCATTTT. It is translated as CASSYFMGEVDQPQHF.

This clone was recorded once. The chain couples TRBV12-3 or TRBV12-4 to TRBJ1-1; D is unclear. This CDR3 has 13 residues. V was shortened by 4 bases and J by 3 bases, with 9 bases between the two germline ends. The CDR3, as DNA: TGTGCCAGCAGTTCCGAGGGAGACACTGAAGCTTTCTTT. Translating gives CASSSEGDTEAFF.

The V call is TRBV18, the J call TRBJ1-4, with D hard to call. The CDR3 contains 13 residues. In germline, CDR1 is KGHSH, CDR2 LQKENI. Trimming took off 6 bases at V and 8 bases at J, with 13 bases between the two ends. This chain's CDR3 is CASSLEMGEKLFF. CDR3 sequence (DNA): TGTGCCAGCTCTCTCGAGATGGGGGAAAAACTGTTTTTT.

The table lists this clone with a count of one. The CDR3 nucleotides are TGTGCCAGTAGGGCCGGGGCCAACGTCCTGACTTTC. It specifies CASRAGANVLTF. This chain joins TRBV19 and TRBJ2-6; D ambiguous. Trimming removed 6 bases at V and 4 bases at J, with 4 bases between. CDR3 length: 12 residues. Germline CDR1 LNHDA, CDR2 SQIVND (reference sequence).

This CDR3 is CASRARGGLNTGELFF. CDR3 DNA: TGTGCCAGCAGAGCTCGGGGGGGCCTGAACACCGGGGAGCTGTTTTTT. The V call is TRBV3-1 (or the pseudogene TRBV3-2), the J call TRBJ2-2; TRBD2 matches 8 bases. The CDR3 is 16 amino acids. CDR1 and CDR2 from the germline V gene are LGHDT and YNNKEL (reference sequence). V trimming: 6 bases; J trimming: 1 base; junction bases outside the gene matches: 7.

A word on this clone: A read error may account for a junction end that differs from germline. The rearrangement joins TRBV7-9 to TRBJ1-1, with a possible D match to TRBD1 (6 bases). Germline CDR1 reads SEHNR; CDR2 reads FQNEAQ (reference sequence). This CDR3 is built from 14 residues. The CDR3 protein is CASSLTAGVGAEAF. CDR3 DNA sequence: TGTGCCAGCAGCTTAACAGCTGGAGTGGGGGCAGAAGCTTTT.

This clone was picked up one time. The chain carries TRBV7-8 and TRBJ1-1; TRBD1 matches 7 bases. Germline loops: CDR1 SGHVS, CDR2 FQNEAQ. J lost 0 bases, V lost 4 bases, and 2 bases had no gene match. The CDR3 consists of 14 residues. The CDR3 region is CASSWGQLNTEAFF. CDR3 nucleotide sequence: TGTGCCAGCAGCTGGGGACAGTTGAACACTGAAGCTTTCTTT.

This chain connects TRBV5-4 to TRBJ2-3; D uncertain. This CDR3 is built from 13 residues. From germline, CDR1 is SGHNT and CDR2 YYREEE (reference sequence). With 5 bases removed from V and 0 bases from J, the gap between germline ends came to 7 bases. CDR3 loop: CASRPPSTDTQYF. The CDR3 nucleotides read TGTGCCAGCAGGCCACCGAGCACAGATACGCAGTATTTT.

The gene calls are TRBV21-1 and TRBJ2-6; no check of the table's D call, TRBD2, against the DNA was made. TRBV21-1 is noted as a pseudogene. The CDR3 has 17 residues. The CDR3 DNA sequence: TGTGCCAGCAGCATAAAAGATAACTGCTCTGGGGCCAACGTCCTGACTTTC. Protein sequence: CASSIKDNCSGANVLTF.

V usage is TRBV7-9 and J usage is TRBJ1-2; 9 bases map to TRBD1. The V and J ends lost 3 bases and 7 bases, in that order; junction bases with no gene match: 15. The CDR3 runs 17 residues. Germline values: CDR1 SEHNR, CDR2 FQNEAQ (reference sequence). The CDR3 DNA reads TGTGCCAGCAGCTTCTACCCTTCGGGACAGGGCTTGTCTGGCTACACCTTC. Translating gives CASSFYPSGQGLSGYTF.

The chain recombines TRBV30 with TRBJ1-2; TRBD1 aligns across 9 bases. The CDR3 is 15 residues long. V lost 8 bases to trimming and J lost 7 bases; unmatched junction nucleotides: 17. The germline V gene has CDR1 GTSNPN and CDR2 SVGIG (reference sequence). The CDR3 loop reads CARLGGQGRGLGYTF. The DNA of the CDR3 is TGTGCCAGATTAGGGGGACAGGGAAGGGGACTTGGCTACACCTTC.

The rearrangement joins TRBV28 to TRBJ1-6; D gene ambiguous. The germline V gene has CDR1 MDHEN and CDR2 SYDVKM. V lost 8 bases to trimming and J lost 2 bases, with 10 bases between them. The CDR3 is made up of 14 amino acids. The CDR3 DNA follows: TGTGCCAGCTCGGGTGTAACCTATAATTCACCCCTCCACTTT. Translation gives CASSGVTYNSPLHF.

The CDR3 DNA reads TGTGCCAGCAGTCCGAGGGGCCGGCGAGGCTACACCTTC. It yields the protein CASSPRGRRGYTF. This chain connects TRBV28 to TRBJ1-2; weak D call: TRBD1 (5 bases). Germline V gives CDR1 MDHEN, CDR2 SYDVKM. The CDR3 totals 13 residues. Trimming shortened V by 5 bases and J by 8 bases, and 15 bases separated the two germline ends.

In nucleotides, the CDR3 is TGTGCCAGCAGTTTATCCAGGGCTACTGGAAACACCATATATTTT. Translating gives CASSLSRATGNTIYF. The rearrangement links TRBV28 to TRBJ1-3; D possibly corresponds to TRBD1 (5 bases). Per germline, CDR1 MDHEN and CDR2 SYDVKM. Trimming removed 1 base at V and 2 bases at J, with 9 bases between. The CDR3 runs to 15 residues. Looking up the rest from reference TRBV28 and TRBJ1-3 gives the full variable domain: DVKVTQSSRYLVKRTGEKVFLECVQDMDHENMFWYRQDPGLGLRLIYFSYDVKMKEKGDIPEGYSVSREKKERFSLILESASTNQTSMYLCASSLSRATGNTIYFGEGSWLTVV.

This chain joins TRBV9 and TRBJ1-5, with 7 bases aligning to TRBD1. Per germline, CDR1 SGDLS and CDR2 YYNGEE. This CDR3 spans 15 amino acids. The V segment lost 4 bases and the J segment 6 bases; nucleotides outside the gene matches: 10. CDR3 DNA sequence: TGTGCCAGCAGCACCCGAGGGGGCGCTGGTCAGCCCCAGCATTTT. This translates into CASSTRGGAGQPQHF.

This chain connects TRBV5-4 to TRBJ1-4; D is perhaps TRBD1 (5 bases). The CDR3 consists of 14 residues. Germline V gene sequence: CDR1 SGHNT, CDR2 YYREEE (reference sequence). V was pared by 3 bases and J by 4 bases, with 10 bases between. The chain's CDR3 is CASSYRGRNEKLFF. In DNA, the CDR3 is TGTGCCAGCAGCTACCGGGGCCGTAATGAAAAACTGTTTTTT.